The 19 T cell receptor beta chains given below trace back to one sample, sequenced in a study of human T cells and chemical hapten exposure. Blood, whole and unfractionated, served as the source for total RNA extraction. TCRdb recomputed calls from the 5' RACE reads with MiXCR, one row per CDR3 protein. The table shows 150,000 or so distinct CDR3 sequences, with around 4.4% occurring only once. These receptor sequences come from a female donor in good health.

In its sample, this clonotype was seen many times. The chain joins TRBV6-5 to TRBJ1-1, with D hard to call. The CDR3 has 13 residues. CDR1 is MNHEY and CDR2 is SVGAGI in the germline V gene. The V end was cut by 5 bases, the J end by 0 bases, with 7 bases between. The CDR3 protein is CASSKNMNTEAFF. In nucleotides, the CDR3 is TGTGCCAGCAGTAAGAACATGAACACTGAAGCTTTCTTT.

This clonotype has at least ten counts. The chain recombines TRBV6-5 with TRBJ2-7, with D uncertain. The CDR3 totals 13 residues. Trimming took off 5 bases at V and 6 bases at J, with 14 bases between the two ends. Germline V gives CDR1 MNHEY, CDR2 SVGAGI. CDR3 loop: CASSPGRFIEQYF. CDR3 bases: TGTGCCAGCAGTCCGGGTAGATTTATCGAGCAGTACTTC.

This clonotype was counted ten times or more. The gene calls are TRBV7-9 and TRBJ1-1; 9 nucleotides align to TRBD1. J was trimmed by 6 bases and V by 10 bases; bases with no gene match: 9. The germline CDR1 and CDR2 sequences are SEHNR and FQNEAQ (reference sequence). The CDR3 has 13 residues. The CDR3 protein is CATRGTGRAEAFF. CDR3 nucleotide sequence: TGTGCCACCCGGGGGACAGGGAGGGCTGAAGCTTTCTTT.

This clonotype was counted many times. The chain joins TRBV6-5 to TRBJ2-3; D unresolved. In germline, CDR1 is MNHEY, CDR2 SVGAGI. Trimming took off 6 bases at V and 1 base at J, with 14 bases between the two ends. The CDR3 loop spans 15 amino acids. The CDR3 DNA reads as TGTGCCAGCAGCCCTATCGGGTCGGGCACAGATACGCAGTATTTT. This translates into CASSPIGSGTDTQYF.

This clonotype was seen many times. The V and J genes are TRBV19 and TRBJ1-2, with D possibly being TRBD1 (5 bases). Germline CDR1 LNHDA, CDR2 SQIVND (reference sequence). The CDR3 runs 14 residues. V lost 7 bases to trimming and J lost 3 bases, with 15 bases between them. The CDR3, as DNA: TGTGCCAGTATGCTGACAGCAACTTACTATGGCTACACCTTC. It is translated as CASMLTATYYGYTF. Full variable domain (rest looked up from reference TRBV19 and TRBJ1-2): DGGITQSPKYLFRKEGQNVTLSCEQNLNHDAMYWYRQDPGQGLRLIYYSQIVNDFQKGDIAEGYSVSREKKESFPLTVTSAQKNPTAFYLCASMLTATYYGYTFGSGTRLTVV.

A few counts support this clonotype. This chain joins TRBV27 and TRBJ2-2, with D possibly TRBD2 on 7 matching bases. Germline V gives CDR1 MNHEY, CDR2 SMNVEV (reference sequence). The CDR3 consists of 15 residues. V gave up 8 bases and J gave up 3 bases, with 16 bases separating them. The CDR3 reads CASLPGRGYTGELFF. CDR3 in DNA: TGTGCCAGCCTACCGGGGAGGGGGTACACCGGGGAGCTGTTTTTT.

This clonotype was recorded many times. This chain links TRBV19 with TRBJ2-7; TRBD1 aligns across 9 bases. Losses at the gene ends were 10 bases for V and 7 bases for J; bases not matched to a gene: 17. Per the germline V gene, CDR1 is LNHDA and CDR2 is SQIVND (reference sequence). The CDR3 runs to 15 residues. CDR3 sequence: CATGDRENSPWEQYF. The DNA for the CDR3 is TGTGCCACCGGGGACAGGGAAAACTCTCCTTGGGAGCAGTACTTC.

This clonotype has ten or more counts. CDR3 in DNA: TGCAGTGCTAGAGTAGTGAACACTGAAGCTTTCTTT. Translation: CSARVVNTEAFF. The chain is built from TRBV20-1 and TRBJ1-1; D not resolved. V was pared by 1 base and J by 0 bases, with 3 bases between. The CDR3 totals 12 residues. Germline V gene lookup returns CDR1 DFQATT and CDR2 SNEGSKA (reference sequence).

A remark on this clonotype: A much bigger clone sits one base away, suggesting this may be a read error. The chain couples TRBV2 to TRBJ2-1, with D perhaps TRBD1 or TRBD2 (5 bases each). Trimming took 6 bases from V and 10 from J, leaving 19 bases between them. Germline V gives CDR1 SNHLY, CDR2 FYNNEI. The CDR3 is 14 amino acids. The CDR3: CASSPGRASGEQFF. CDR3 bases: TGTGCCAGCAGCCCGGGACGAGCCTCAGGGGAGCAGTTCTTC.

The table lists this clonotype with many counts. In nucleotides, the CDR3 is TGTGCCAGCAGCTTATTCGGGCTCCGACGGCACTCCTACAATGAGCAGTTCTTC. Translated, it gives CASSLFGLRRHSYNEQFF. The chain joins TRBV7-2 to TRBJ2-1; D not certain. Germline V gives CDR1 SGHTA, CDR2 FQGNSA. The V end lost 2 bases, the J end lost 0 bases, and 17 bases lay between the germline ends. This CDR3 has 18 amino acids. Looking up the rest from reference TRBV7-2 and TRBJ2-1 gives the full variable domain: GAGVSQSPSNKVTEKGKDVELRCDPISGHTALYWYRQSLGQGLEFLIYFQGNSAPDKSGLPSDRFSAERTGGSVSTLTIQRTQQEDSAVYLCASSLFGLRRHSYNEQFFGPGTRLTVL.

This clonotype was counted at least ten times. V is TRBV10-3 and J is TRBJ2-7, with D uncertain. The CDR3 spans 12 residues. Deletions cut 0 bases from V and 4 bases from J, with 4 bases between. Germline V gives CDR1 ENHRY, CDR2 SYGVKD. The DNA of the CDR3 is TGTGCCATCAGTGAGTCTTCTTACGAGCAGTACTTC. It codes for CAISESSYEQYF.

Written as DNA, the CDR3 is TGCACCAGCACCGACAGAGCAACTAATGAAAAACTGTTTTTT. This encodes CTSTDRATNEKLFF. The chain combines TRBV1 with TRBJ1-4; the DNA was not used to check the table's D call, TRBD1. TRBV1 is classified as a pseudogene. This CDR3 region has 14 residues.

Note on this clonotype: Just one base apart from a much larger clone, this may be a read error. This chain uses TRBV5-5 with TRBJ1-6; D unclear. V dropped 4 bases and J dropped 13 bases, with 30 bases sitting between them. The germline CDR1 and CDR2 sequences are SGHKS and YYEKEE (reference sequence). The CDR3 contains 18 residues. CDR3 amino acids: CASSLAEGSGTPPRPLHF. The CDR3 bases are TGTGCCAGCAGCCTAGCGGAGGGTTCTGGTACCCCACCGCGCCCCCTCCACTTT.

Regarding this clonotype: This may be a read error: a much more frequent sequence differs by one nucleotide. Here the CDR3 reads CASSSFLRGGSEKLFF. In nucleotides, the CDR3 is TGTGCCAGCAGCTCGTTCCTGCGGGGGGGTAGTGAAAAACTGTTTTTT. V gene TRBV12-3 or TRBV12-4 combines with J gene TRBJ1-4, with a weak D call TRBD1 (5 bases). Trimming left V 6 bases short and J 7 bases short, with 21 bases between. The CDR3 runs to 16 residues.

This clonotype showed up many times. J is TRBJ1-2 and V is TRBV6-5; D gene uncertain. The germline V and J ends were trimmed by 3 bases and 8 bases, with 10 bases remaining between them. Per the germline V gene, CDR1 is MNHEY and CDR2 is SVGAGI. This CDR3 has 12 residues. CDR3 in DNA: TGTGCCAGCAGTTATGACCGAGCGGGCTACACCTTC. This gives the protein CASSYDRAGYTF.

This clonotype was detected many times. CDR3 residues: CSAKARQISDTF. CDR3 DNA sequence: TGCAGTGCTAAAGCACGACAGATCTCGGACACCTTC. The chain carries TRBV20-1 and TRBJ1-2, with a weak D call TRBD1 (5 bases). The V end lost 4 bases, the J end lost 12 bases, and 18 bases lay between the germline ends. Germline V gene lookup returns CDR1 DFQATT and CDR2 SNEGSKA (reference sequence). The CDR3 has 12 amino acids.

The table lists this clonotype with many counts. A junction end diverges from the germline sequence, so it may reflect a read error. The chain recombines TRBV2 with TRBJ1-5; unclear D gene. The CDR3 is 14 residues long. Germline CDR1 is SNHLY and CDR2 is FYNNEI. The CDR3 DNA reads TGTGCCAGCAGGGAAGGGATCAGCAATCAGCCCCAGCATTTT. It encodes CASREGISNQPQHF.

This clonotype was observed many times. The chain couples TRBV7-9 to TRBJ1-1, with D hard to call. CDR1 and CDR2 from the germline V gene are SEHNR and FQNEAQ (reference sequence). CDR3 length equals 14 residues. V was cut by 3 bases and J by 5 bases, with 13 bases left in between. In DNA, the CDR3 is TGTGCCAGCAGCTTCGGAAACCCGAAGACTGAAGCTTTCTTT. This gives the protein CASSFGNPKTEAFF.

J is TRBJ1-1 and V is TRBV6-5; D gene unclear. V gave up 0 bases and J gave up 5 bases, with 10 bases separating them. The CDR3 has 14 amino acids. The germline V gene has CDR1 MNHEY and CDR2 SVGAGI. CDR3 sequence (DNA): TGTGCCAGCAGTTACTCGACGGGAGGTACTGAAGCTTTCTTT. Encoded protein: CASSYSTGGTEAFF.